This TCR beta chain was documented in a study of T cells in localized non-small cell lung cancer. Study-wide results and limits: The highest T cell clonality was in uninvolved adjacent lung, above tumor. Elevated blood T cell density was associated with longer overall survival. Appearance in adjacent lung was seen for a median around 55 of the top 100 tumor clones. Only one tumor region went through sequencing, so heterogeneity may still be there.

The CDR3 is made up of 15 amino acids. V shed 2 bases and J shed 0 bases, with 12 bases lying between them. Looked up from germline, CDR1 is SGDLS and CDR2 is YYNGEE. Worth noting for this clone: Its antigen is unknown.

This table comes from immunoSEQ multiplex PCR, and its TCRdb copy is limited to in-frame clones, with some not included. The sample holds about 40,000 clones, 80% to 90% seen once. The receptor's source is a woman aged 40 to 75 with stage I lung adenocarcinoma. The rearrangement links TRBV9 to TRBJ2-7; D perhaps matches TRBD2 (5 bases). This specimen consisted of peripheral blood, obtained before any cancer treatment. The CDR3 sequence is CASSVGGPSSYEQYF. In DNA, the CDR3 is TGTGCCAGCAGCGTTGGCGGGCCAAGCTCCTACGAGCAGTACTTC.